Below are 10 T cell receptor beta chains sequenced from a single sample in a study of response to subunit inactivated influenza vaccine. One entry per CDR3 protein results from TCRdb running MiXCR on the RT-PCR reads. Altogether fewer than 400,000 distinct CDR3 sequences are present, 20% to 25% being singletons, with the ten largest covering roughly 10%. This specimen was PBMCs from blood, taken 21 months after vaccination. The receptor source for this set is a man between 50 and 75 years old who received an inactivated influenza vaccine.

The CDR3 sequence: CASSFGPPGTEAFF. CDR3 in DNA: TGTGCCAGCAGTTTCGGTCCGCCGGGGACTGAAGCTTTCTTT. V and J are TRBV12-3 or TRBV12-4 and TRBJ1-1; D gene uncertain. The ends were cut back, 3 bases at V and 5 bases at J, with 13 bases in the middle. The CDR3 covers 14 residues.

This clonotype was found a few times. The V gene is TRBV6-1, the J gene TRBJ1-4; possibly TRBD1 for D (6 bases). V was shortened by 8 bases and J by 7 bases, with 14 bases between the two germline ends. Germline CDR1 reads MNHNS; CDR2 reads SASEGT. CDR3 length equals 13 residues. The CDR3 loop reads CASGRGGGEKLFF. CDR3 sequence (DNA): TGTGCCAGCGGAAGGGGGGGAGGTGAAAAACTGTTTTTT.

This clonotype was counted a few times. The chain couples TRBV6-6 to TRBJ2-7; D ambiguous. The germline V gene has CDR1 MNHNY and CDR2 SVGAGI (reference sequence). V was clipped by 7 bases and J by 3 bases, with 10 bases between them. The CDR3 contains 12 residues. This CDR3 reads CASKGMGYEQYF. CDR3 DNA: TGTGCCAGCAAAGGGATGGGCTACGAGCAGTACTTC.

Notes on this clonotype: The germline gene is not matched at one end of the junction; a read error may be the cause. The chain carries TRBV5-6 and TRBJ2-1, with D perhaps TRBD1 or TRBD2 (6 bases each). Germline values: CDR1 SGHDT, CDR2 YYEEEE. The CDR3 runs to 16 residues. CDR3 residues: CASSLGGYGSYIEQFF. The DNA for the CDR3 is TGTGCCAGCAGCCTGGGGGGCTACGGCTCCTACATTGAGCAGTTCTTC. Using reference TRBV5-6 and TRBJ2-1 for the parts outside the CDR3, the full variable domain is DAGVTQSPTHLIKTRGQQVTLRCSPKSGHDTVSWYQQALGQGPQFIFQYYEEEERQRGNFPDRFSGHQFPNYSSELNVNALLLGDSALYLCASSLGGYGSYIEQFFGPGTRLTVL.

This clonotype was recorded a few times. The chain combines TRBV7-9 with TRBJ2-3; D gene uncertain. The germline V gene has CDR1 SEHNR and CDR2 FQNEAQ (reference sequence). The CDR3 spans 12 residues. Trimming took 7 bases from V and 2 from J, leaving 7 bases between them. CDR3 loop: CASNKLTDTQYF. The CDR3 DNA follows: TGTGCCAGCAACAAACTCACAGATACGCAGTATTTT.

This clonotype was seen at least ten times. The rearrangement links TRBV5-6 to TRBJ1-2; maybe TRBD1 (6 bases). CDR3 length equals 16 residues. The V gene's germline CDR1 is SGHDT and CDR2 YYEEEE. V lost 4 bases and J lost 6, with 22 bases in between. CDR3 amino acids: CASSPWPGDGNNGYTF. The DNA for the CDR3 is TGTGCCAGCAGCCCGTGGCCAGGGGATGGTAATAATGGCTACACCTTC.

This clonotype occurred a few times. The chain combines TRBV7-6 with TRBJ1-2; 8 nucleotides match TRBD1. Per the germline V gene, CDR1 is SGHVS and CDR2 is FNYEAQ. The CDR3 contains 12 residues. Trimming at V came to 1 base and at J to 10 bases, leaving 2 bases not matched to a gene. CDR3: CASSLGQGAYTF. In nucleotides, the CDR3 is TGTGCCAGCAGCTTAGGGCAGGGGGCCTACACCTTC.

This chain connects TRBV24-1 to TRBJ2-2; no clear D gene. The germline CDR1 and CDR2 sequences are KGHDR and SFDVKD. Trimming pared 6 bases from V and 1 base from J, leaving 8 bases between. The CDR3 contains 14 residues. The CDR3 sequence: CATSYSVNTGELFF. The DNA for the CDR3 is TGTGCCACCAGTTACAGTGTGAACACCGGGGAGCTGTTTTTT.

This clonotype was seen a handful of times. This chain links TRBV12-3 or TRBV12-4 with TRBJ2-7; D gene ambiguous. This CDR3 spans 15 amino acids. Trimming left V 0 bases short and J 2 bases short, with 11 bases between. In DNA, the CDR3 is TGTGCCAGCAGTTTAGCCATAGGGTACCCCTACGAGCAGTACTTC. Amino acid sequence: CASSLAIGYPYEQYF.

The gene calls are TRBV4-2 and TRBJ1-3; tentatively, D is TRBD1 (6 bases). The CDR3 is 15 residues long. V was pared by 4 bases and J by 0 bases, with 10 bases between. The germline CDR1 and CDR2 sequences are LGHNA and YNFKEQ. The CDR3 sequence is CASSPQGYSGNTIYF. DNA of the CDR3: TGTGCCAGCAGCCCACAGGGTTACTCTGGAAACACCATATATTTT.